The sequence of this T cell receptor (beta chain) was determined in a study of shared T cell receptors in the human thymus. The germline CDR1 and CDR2 sequences are LGHNA and YSLEER. The CDR3 sequence is 15 residues long. J gave up 2 bases and V 3 bases, and 7 bases lay outside the gene matches. TCRdb keeps only in-frame clones here, not all; method: immunoSEQ multiplex PCR. The table lists approximately 490,000 clones, about four fifths of them singletons. These data also formed part of another study, on human thymus T cells. That work adds: All donors were healthy Finnish infants who were undergoing corrective surgery to treat congenital heart defects. Thymus tissue was removed during corrective cardiac surgery. Both thymic and peripheral blood repertoires showed apparently biased V and J usage. Related research has reported that thymic repertoires overlap highly among unrelated individuals.

Sequencing was performed on thymocytes. This TCR was recovered from a boy younger than two with a congenital heart defect. The genes are TRBV4-3 and TRBJ2-7; 7 nucleotides align to TRBD2. Written as DNA, the CDR3 is TGCGCCAGCAGCCAGGCAGGCGGGAGCGCCTACGAGCAGTACTTC. Amino acids: CASSQAGGSAYEQYF.